These T cell receptor beta chains were read from a single sample in a study of blood T cells in healthy people across ages. From the 5' RACE reads, TCRdb called clonotypes with MiXCR, one entry per CDR3 protein. The sample records approximately 800,000 distinct CDR3 sequences, 20% to 30% being singletons. The data also belong to a second study, concerning T cells of mothers and their children.

Sequenced: blood. The origin of the receptors is a boy aged 5-17 years in good health. CDR3s include the opening cysteine and the closing phenylalanine or tryptophan. D genes are given only for firm matches. Expanded clones get a size class; other rows say once, few or many, or leave the size out.

V gene	D gene	J gene	clone size	CDR3 DNA	CDR3 protein
TRBV20-1	-	TRBJ2-5	few	TGCAGTGCCCCCTCGGCAGGGCAAGAGACCCAGTACTTC	CSAPSAGQETQYF
TRBV5-1	TRBD2	TRBJ2-7	-	TGCGCCAGCAGCGCCGGGAGGGCGGTCCCCTACGAGCAGTACTTC	CASSAGRAVPYEQYF
TRBV5-1	-	TRBJ2-2	-	TGCGCCAGCCTGAAAGGAAGGGACACCGGGGAGCTGTTTTTT	CASLKGRDTGELFF
TRBV28	-	TRBJ1-2	-	TGTGCCAGCAGCCCCTCGGGGGATGGCTATGGCTACACCTTC	CASSPSGDGYGYTF
TRBV20-1	-	TRBJ1-2	-	TGCAGTGCTCCCCCGGATTATGGCTACACCTTC	CSAPPDYGYTF
TRBV20-1	-	TRBJ2-3	-	TGCAGTTCCTGGACCGGGGGCACAGATACGCAGTATTTT	CSSWTGGTDTQYF
TRBV20-1	-	TRBJ2-5	few	TGCAGTGCTAGTTACCAAGAGACCCAGTACTTC	CSASYQETQYF
TRBV29-1	-	TRBJ2-4	-	TGCAGCGTTGGAGGACTAGCCAAAAACATTCAGTACTTC	CSVGGLAKNIQYF
TRBV20-1	TRBD1	TRBJ1-4	-	TGCAGTGCTAGAGATCGGTACAGGGGGCGCTTAACTAATGAAAAACTGTTTTTT	CSARDRYRGRLTNEKLFF
TRBV3-1	-	TRBJ1-3	-	TGTGCCAGCAGCCCTGGTCCGAACGGAAACACCATATATTTT	CASSPGPNGNTIYF
TRBV12-3/TRBV12-4	TRBD1	TRBJ2-4	-	TGTGCCAGCAGGGGTACCGGGACAGGGCAAAACATTCAGTACTTC	CASRGTGTGQNIQYF
TRBV10-1	-	TRBJ2-5	-	TGCGCCAGCAGTGATCAGGTTTCCGAGACCCAGTACTTC	CASSDQVSETQYF
TRBV24-1	-	TRBJ2-7	few	TGTGCCACCAGTGATGCGCGAGGATCTAGCGACGAGCAGTACTTC	CATSDARGSSDEQYF
TRBV7-2	-	TRBJ1-1	-	TGTGCCAGCAGCCGCCTACCTGGGCACTTGAACACTGAAGCTTTCTTT	CASSRLPGHLNTEAFF
TRBV9	TRBD2	TRBJ2-5	few	TGTGCCAGCAGCCCCGGGGCTAGCGGGGGGGTTGAGACCCAGTACTTC	CASSPGASGGVETQYF
TRBV9	TRBD2	TRBJ2-2	-	TGTGCCAGCAGCGTTACTAGCGGGATGAACACCGGGGAGCTGTTTTTT	CASSVTSGMNTGELFF
TRBV9	-	TRBJ2-7	few	TGTGCCAGCAGCGTAGACCTAGGGGGTTACGAGCAGTACTTC	CASSVDLGGYEQYF
TRBV20-1	TRBD1	TRBJ1-1	-	TGCAGTGCTCCGACAGGGGACCCTGAAGCTTTCTTT	CSAPTGDPEAFF
TRBV3-1	-	TRBJ1-1	-	TGTGCCAGCAGCCAAGAACTGACGGCGAACACTGAAGCTTTCTTT	CASSQELTANTEAFF
TRBV5-1	-	TRBJ2-7	-	TGCGCCAGCAGCGACCCGTCAACCGAGCAGTACTTC	CASSDPSTEQYF
TRBV20-1	-	TRBJ2-6	-	TGCAGTGTTTCCGGGGCAGCCTCTGGGGCCAACGTCCTGACTTTC	CSVSGAASGANVLTF